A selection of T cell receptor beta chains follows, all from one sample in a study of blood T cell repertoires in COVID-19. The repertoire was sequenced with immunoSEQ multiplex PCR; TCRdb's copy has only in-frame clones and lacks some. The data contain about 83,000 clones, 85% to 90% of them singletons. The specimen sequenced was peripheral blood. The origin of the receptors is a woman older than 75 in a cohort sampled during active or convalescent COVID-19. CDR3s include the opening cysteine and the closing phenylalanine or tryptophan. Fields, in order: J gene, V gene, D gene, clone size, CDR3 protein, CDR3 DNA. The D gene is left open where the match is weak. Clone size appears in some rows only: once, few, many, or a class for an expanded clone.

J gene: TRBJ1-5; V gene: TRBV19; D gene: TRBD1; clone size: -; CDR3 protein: CASRPDRGGIGNQPQHF; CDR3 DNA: TGTGCCAGCAGACCGGACAGGGGAGGAATCGGCAATCAGCCCCAGCATTTT
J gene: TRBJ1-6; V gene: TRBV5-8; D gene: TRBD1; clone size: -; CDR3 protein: CASSLDRGNSPLHF; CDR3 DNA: TGTGCCAGCAGCTTGGACAGGGGAAATTCACCCCTCCACTTT
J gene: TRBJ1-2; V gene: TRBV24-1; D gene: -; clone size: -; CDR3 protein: CAITAGGLDRYGYTF; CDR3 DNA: TGTGCCATCACGGCGGGGGGCCTAGACAGGTATGGCTACACCTTC
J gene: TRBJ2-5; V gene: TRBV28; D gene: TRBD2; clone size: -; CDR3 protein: CASSAGLAGPQETQYF; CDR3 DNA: TGTGCCAGCAGTGCCGGACTAGCGGGACCCCAAGAGACCCAGTACTTC
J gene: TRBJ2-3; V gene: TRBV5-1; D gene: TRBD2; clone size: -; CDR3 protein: CASSYRLAGGFEDTQYF; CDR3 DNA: TGCGCCAGCAGCTACCGACTAGCGGGAGGATTCGAAGATACGCAGTATTTT
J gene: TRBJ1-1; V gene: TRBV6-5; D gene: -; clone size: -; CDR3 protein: CASRARDTEAFF; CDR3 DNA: TGTGCCAGCAGGGCCCGGGACACTGAAGCTTTCTTT
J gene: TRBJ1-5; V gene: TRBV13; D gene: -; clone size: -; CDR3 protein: CASSSRQWHQPQHF; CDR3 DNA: TGTGCCAGCAGCTCCCGACAGTGGCATCAGCCCCAGCATTTT
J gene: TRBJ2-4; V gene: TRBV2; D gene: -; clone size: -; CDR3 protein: CASMEDKANIQYF; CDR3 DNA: TGTGCCAGCATGGAAGACAAAGCAAACATTCAGTACTTC
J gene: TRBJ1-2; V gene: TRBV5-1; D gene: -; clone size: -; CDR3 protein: CASQTVAGYGYTF; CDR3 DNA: TGCGCCAGCCAGACAGTAGCCGGCTATGGCTACACCTTC
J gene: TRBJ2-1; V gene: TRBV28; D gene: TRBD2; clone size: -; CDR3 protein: CASSPTGTSELEQFF; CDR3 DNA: TGTGCCAGCAGCCCAACCGGGACTAGCGAACTTGAGCAGTTCTTC
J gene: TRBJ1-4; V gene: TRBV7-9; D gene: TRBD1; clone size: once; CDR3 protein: CASSLVGGQGFEKLFF; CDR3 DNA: TGTGCCAGCAGCTTAGTCGGTGGACAGGGTTTCGAAAAACTGTTTTTT
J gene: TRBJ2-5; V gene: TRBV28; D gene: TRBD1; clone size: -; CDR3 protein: CASSSPTGMQETQYF; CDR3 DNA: TGTGCCAGCAGTTCACCGACAGGGATGCAAGAGACCCAGTACTTC
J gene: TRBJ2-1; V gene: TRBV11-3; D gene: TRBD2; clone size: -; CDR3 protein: CASSSRTSGQDEQFF; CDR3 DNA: TGTGCCAGCAGCTCCCGGACTAGCGGGCAGGATGAGCAGTTCTTC
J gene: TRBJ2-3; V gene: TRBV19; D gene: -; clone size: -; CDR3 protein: CASCPGRFTDTQYF; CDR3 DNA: TGTGCCAGTTGCCCGGGGAGGTTCACAGATACGCAGTATTTT
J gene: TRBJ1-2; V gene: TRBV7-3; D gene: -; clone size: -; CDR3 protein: CASSQGFGYTF; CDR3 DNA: TGTGCCAGCAGCCAGGGCTTTGGCTACACCTTC
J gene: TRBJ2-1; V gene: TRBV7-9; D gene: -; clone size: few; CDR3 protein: CASSLDWLTVNEQFF; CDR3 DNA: TGTGCCAGCAGCTTAGATTGGTTGACAGTCAATGAGCAGTTCTTC
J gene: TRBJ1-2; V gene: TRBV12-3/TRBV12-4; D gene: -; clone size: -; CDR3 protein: CASSPIHGYTF; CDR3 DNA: TGTGCCAGCAGTCCCATTCATGGCTACACCTTC
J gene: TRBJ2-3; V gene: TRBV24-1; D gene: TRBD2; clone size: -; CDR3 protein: CATSGTSGRGSTDTQYF; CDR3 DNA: TGTGCCACCTCCGGGACTAGCGGGAGGGGAAGCACAGATACGCAGTATTTT
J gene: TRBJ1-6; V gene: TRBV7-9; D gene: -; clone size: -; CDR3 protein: CASTTGRVTSPLHF; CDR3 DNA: TGTGCCAGCACGACTGGGAGGGTGACTTCACCCCTCCACTTT
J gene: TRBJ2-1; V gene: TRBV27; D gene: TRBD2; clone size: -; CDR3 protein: CASSRPQTSGSGDEQFF; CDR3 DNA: TGTGCCAGCAGTCGCCCTCAGACTAGCGGGAGTGGGGATGAGCAGTTCTTC
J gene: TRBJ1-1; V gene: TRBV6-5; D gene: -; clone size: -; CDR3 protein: CAIKPNSGGGFSAFF; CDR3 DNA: TGTGCCATCAAACCCAATTCCGGGGGGGGATTTTCAGCTTTCTTT
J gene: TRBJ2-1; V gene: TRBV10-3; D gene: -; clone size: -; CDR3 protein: CATGTPSYNEQFF; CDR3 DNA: TGTGCCACCGGGACACCCTCCTACAATGAGCAGTTCTTC
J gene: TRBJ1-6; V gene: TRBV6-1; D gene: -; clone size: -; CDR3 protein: CASSDNRFFNSPLHF; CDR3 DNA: TGTGCCAGCAGTGACAACAGGTTTTTTAATTCACCCCTCCACTTT